This T cell receptor beta chain was recorded in a study of cytomegalovirus exposure and HLA in healthy donors. Study results and limitations: It was reported that the classifier diagnosed cytomegalovirus status with high specificity and sensitivity in both the original and validation cohorts. TCR sequences were mostly rare, though some public TCRs occurred in many donors. The study put some 160 TCR beta chains on its list as cytomegalovirus-associated.

Generated by immunoSEQ multiplex PCR, the TCRdb table keeps only in-frame clones and is missing some. The table includes 85,000 to 130,000 clones, about 85% detected once. The donors were part of the validation cohort, which consisted of 120 subjects and was separate from the first cohort of 666 subjects. This CDR3 spans 14 amino acids. Germline V gene sequence: CDR1 MNHEY, CDR2 SVGAGI. V was shortened by 2 bases and J by 2 bases, with 9 bases between the two germline ends. Details on this clone: Its antigen is currently unknown.

The genes are TRBV6-5 and TRBJ1-1; D is possibly TRBD1 (5 bases). Sequencing input: PBMCs. The source is a woman aged 18 to 35 in good health and CMV-seropositive. CDR3 bases: TGTGCCAGCAGTTACGTTCAGGGAAACACTGAAGCTTTCTTT. Translating gives CASSYVQGNTEAFF.